This T cell receptor beta chain is from a study of T-cell memory formation after mild COVID-19. Study-wide findings and caveats: Among contracting clones, CD4+ were mainly CM/EM and CD8+ enriched in EMRA. CD4/CD8 balance held among clones contracting day 15 to 85, and later expanders leaned CD4+.

For this clonotype: Its antigen is unknown.

The CDR3 runs 12 residues. Germline V gene data show CDR1 as LGHDT and CDR2 as YNNKEL (reference sequence). Deletions cut 3 bases from V and 2 bases from J, with 5 bases between. 5'RACE, which relied on constant-segment primers, yielded TCR alpha and TCR beta cDNA libraries carrying sample barcodes and UMIs. One entry per CDR3 protein results from TCRdb running MiXCR on the 5' RACE reads. Among around 370,000 distinct CDR3 sequences listed, over 20% were seen once. Input material: PBMCs or a T cell subset sorted from them (not recorded which). The TCR sequence derives from an adult woman who had mild COVID-19 (a few samples of this study predate the infection). Cell type and time point are not known. This sequence joins TRBV3-1 and TRBJ2-7; D gene ambiguous. The CDR3 nucleotides are TGTGCCAGCAGCCACGGCCCCTACGAGCAGTACTTC. It translates to CASSHGPYEQYF.